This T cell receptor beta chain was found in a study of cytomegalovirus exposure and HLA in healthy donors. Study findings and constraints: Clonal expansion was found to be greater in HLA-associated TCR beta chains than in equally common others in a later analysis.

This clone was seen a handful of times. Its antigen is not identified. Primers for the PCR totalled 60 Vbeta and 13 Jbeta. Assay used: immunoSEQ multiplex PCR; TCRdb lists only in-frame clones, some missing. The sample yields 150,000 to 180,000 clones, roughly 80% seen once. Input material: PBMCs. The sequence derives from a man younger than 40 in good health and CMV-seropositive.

The CDR3 here is CASSQEGSEAFF. The CDR3 bases are TGTGCCAGCAGCCAGGAGGGGTCTGAAGCTTTCTTT. This rearrangement joins TRBV25-1 to TRBJ1-1, with D possibly matching TRBD1 (5 bases). Trimming pared 6 bases from V and 6 bases from J, leaving 11 bases between. This CDR3 spans 12 amino acids. Germline assignment: CDR1 MGHDK and CDR2 SYGVNS.